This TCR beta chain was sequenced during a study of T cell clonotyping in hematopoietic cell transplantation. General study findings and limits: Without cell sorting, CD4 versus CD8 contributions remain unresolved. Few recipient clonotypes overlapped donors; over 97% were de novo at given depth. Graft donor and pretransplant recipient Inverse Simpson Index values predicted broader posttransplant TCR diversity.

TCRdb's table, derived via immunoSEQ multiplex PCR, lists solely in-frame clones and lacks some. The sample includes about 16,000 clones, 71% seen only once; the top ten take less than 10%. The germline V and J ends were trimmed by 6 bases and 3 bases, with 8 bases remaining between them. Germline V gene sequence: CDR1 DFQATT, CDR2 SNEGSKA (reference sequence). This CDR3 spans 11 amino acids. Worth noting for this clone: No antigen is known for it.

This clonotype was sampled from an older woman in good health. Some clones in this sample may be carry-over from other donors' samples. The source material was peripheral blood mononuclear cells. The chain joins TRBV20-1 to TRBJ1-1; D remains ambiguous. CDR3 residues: CSAGFDTEAFF. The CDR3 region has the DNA TGCAGTGCGGGCTTCGACACTGAAGCTTTCTTT.